This TCR beta chain was recovered during a study of blood T cell repertoires in COVID-19. Looking at the study overall: Acute-phase and convalescent COVID-19 samples originated in the United States, Italy and Spain.

As originally analysed: Estimates of nucleated cell counts were drawn from the amplification of reference gene primers. Data came from immunoSEQ multiplex PCR; TCRdb stores just in-frame clones and leaves some out. The V and J calls and clone size are taken from that table; D and trimming were inferred from the DNA. The repertoire holds about 24,000 clones, with roughly 88% as singletons. The germline V gene encodes CDR1 MGHRA and CDR2 YSYEKL. V lost 1 base and J 6 bases, leaving 10 bases between the germline ends. The CDR3 extends over 15 amino acids. The sample taken for sequencing was peripheral blood. This sequence originates from a woman of 80 years or more with active or convalescent COVID-19. J is TRBJ2-6 and V is TRBV4-1, with D maybe TRBD1 (6 bases). This CDR3 is CASSQAQGSANVLTF. The CDR3 bases are TGCGCCAGCAGCCAAGCACAGGGCTCGGCCAACGTCCTGACTTTC.